Below are 13 T cell receptor beta chains sequenced from a single sample in a study of vaccination and CD4 T cells after COVID-19. Their recognized antigens are unknown. As for treatment: roughly nine-day PBMC culture with coronavirus spike peptide pools or control peptides (ViraFEST assay). The study sequenced cultured CD4+ T cell DNA using the Oncomine TCR Beta short-read assay. TCRdb called the PCR reads again in MiXCR, with one record for every CDR3 protein. This sample has roughly 14,000 distinct CDR3 sequences, with 52% found just once. Sequencing was carried out using CD4+ T cells from blood, cultured in vitro. The receptor set was obtained from a human donor who had recovered from COVID-19.

The chain has TRBV18 and TRBJ2-1; 7 bases line up with TRBD2. CDR1 KGHSH and CDR2 LQKENI come from the germline V gene. Losses at the gene ends were 5 bases for V and 8 bases for J; bases not matched to a gene: 12. This CDR3 is 15 amino acids long. The CDR3 DNA reads as TGTGCCAGCTCAACCGCGGTGAGCGGGACTGATGAGCAGTTCTTC. Its protein product is CASSTAVSGTDEQFF.

The chain uses TRBV7-2 and TRBJ2-2; maybe TRBD2 (6 bases). The V end lost 1 base, the J end lost 2 bases, and 11 bases lay between the germline ends. In germline, CDR1 is SGHTA, CDR2 FQGNSA. The CDR3 has 16 amino acids. The CDR3 DNA sequence: TGTGCCAGCAGCTTAGGGCCAGCGGGTAACACCGGGGAGCTGTTTTTT. Protein: CASSLGPAGNTGELFF.

Here the CDR3 DNA reads TGTGCCAGCAGCTTAGCGCTTTCAGGGTCTCAGCCCCAGCATTTT. Translation: CASSLALSGSQPQHF. The chain links TRBV7-2 to TRBJ1-5; weak D call: TRBD1 (5 bases). Trimming removed 0 bases at V and 6 bases at J, with 12 bases between. Germline CDR1 SGHTA, CDR2 FQGNSA. CDR3 length equals 15 residues.

This chain uses TRBV6-1 with TRBJ2-3, with 12 bases matching TRBD2. This CDR3 has 15 residues. V was pared by 2 bases and J by 4 bases, with 1 base of the junction left unmatched. Germline CDR1 is MNHNS and CDR2 is SASEGT. CDR3 region: CASSELAGGPDTQYF. The CDR3 DNA reads TGTGCCAGCAGTGAACTAGCGGGAGGGCCAGATACGCAGTATTTT.

The chain employs TRBV5-1 and TRBJ2-7; 8 nucleotides align to TRBD2. The V segment lost 2 bases and the J segment 5 bases; nucleotides outside the gene matches: 12. Germline CDR1 is SGHRS and CDR2 is YFSETQ. The CDR3 spans 16 residues. Written as DNA, the CDR3 is TGCGCCAGCAGCTTCGTTGCGGGAGCGGGAGCCCACGAGCAGTACTTC. Residues: CASSFVAGAGAHEQYF.

This clonotype has only a few counts. The rearrangement links TRBV28 to TRBJ1-2; the D gene is possibly TRBD1 (5 bases). The CDR3 is made up of 16 amino acids. The V end lost 3 bases, the J end lost 9 bases, and 23 bases lay between the germline ends. The V gene's germline CDR1 is MDHEN and CDR2 SYDVKM. CDR3 amino acids: CASSFKGAASPLSYTF. The CDR3 bases are TGTGCCAGCAGTTTTAAAGGGGCCGCTTCCCCATTGAGCTACACCTTC.

The V and J genes are TRBV24-1 and TRBJ1-5; D gene unclear. Germline V gene sequence: CDR1 KGHDR, CDR2 SFDVKD. Between the trimmed V and J ends, which lost 4 bases and 2 bases, there was a span of 8 bases. The CDR3 is 14 residues long. The CDR3 DNA sequence: TGTGCCACCAGTGACCTATCGGGCAATCAGCCCCAGCATTTT. Translated, it gives CATSDLSGNQPQHF.

V and J are TRBV20-1 and TRBJ2-1; D remains ambiguous. This CDR3 has 11 residues. Germline loops: CDR1 DFQATT, CDR2 SNEGSKA (reference sequence). Between the trimmed V and J ends, which lost 1 base and 8 bases, there was a span of 6 bases. The CDR3 nucleotides are TGCAGTGCTAGAGTTGGGGATGAGCAGTTCTTC. It translates to CSARVGDEQFF.

This clonotype was seen more than once but under ten times. This chain connects TRBV7-2 to TRBJ2-5; tentative D call: TRBD1 (5 bases). Per germline, CDR1 SGHTA and CDR2 FQGNSA. Trimming pared 8 bases from V and 2 bases from J, leaving 15 bases between. There are 14 residues in the CDR3. This CDR3 reads CASGARRLQETQYF. The CDR3 DNA is TGTGCCAGCGGGGCCAGACGACTTCAAGAGACCCAGTACTTC.

The chain joins TRBV6-5 to TRBJ2-5; D ambiguous. Trimming stripped 2 bases from V and 5 bases from J, with 9 bases between. CDR1 MNHEY and CDR2 SVGAGI come from the germline V gene. The CDR3 has 13 residues. CDR3 protein: CASSYAYGETQYF. The CDR3 DNA follows: TGTGCCAGCAGTTACGCCTATGGGGAGACCCAGTACTTC.

This rearrangement joins TRBV30 to TRBJ2-3; unclear D gene. Germline V gene data show CDR1 as GTSNPN and CDR2 as SVGIG (reference sequence). The ends were cut back, 5 bases at V and 4 bases at J, with 10 bases in the middle. The CDR3 is 12 amino acids. CDR3 loop: CAWGVNADTQYF. The CDR3 region has the DNA TGTGCCTGGGGGGTAAACGCAGATACGCAGTATTTT.

This chain links TRBV28 with TRBJ1-2, with D perhaps matching TRBD1 (6 bases). Germline V CDR1 and CDR2: MDHEN, SYDVKM. There are 13 residues in the CDR3. With 9 bases removed from V and 5 bases from J, the gap between germline ends came to 16 bases. In nucleotides, the CDR3 is TGTGCCAGTCTCCGGGGGCCCATTTATGGCTACACCTTC. Translated: CASLRGPIYGYTF.

The rearrangement links TRBV20-1 to TRBJ1-2, with 9 positions matching TRBD1. The CDR3 totals 13 residues. V gave up 2 bases and J gave up 7 bases; unmatched junction bases: 5. The germline gives CDR1 DFQATT, CDR2 SNEGSKA (reference sequence). CDR3 sequence (DNA): TGCAGTGCTAGAAGAACAGGGGGCGGTGGCTACACCTTC. Its protein product is CSARRTGGGGYTF.